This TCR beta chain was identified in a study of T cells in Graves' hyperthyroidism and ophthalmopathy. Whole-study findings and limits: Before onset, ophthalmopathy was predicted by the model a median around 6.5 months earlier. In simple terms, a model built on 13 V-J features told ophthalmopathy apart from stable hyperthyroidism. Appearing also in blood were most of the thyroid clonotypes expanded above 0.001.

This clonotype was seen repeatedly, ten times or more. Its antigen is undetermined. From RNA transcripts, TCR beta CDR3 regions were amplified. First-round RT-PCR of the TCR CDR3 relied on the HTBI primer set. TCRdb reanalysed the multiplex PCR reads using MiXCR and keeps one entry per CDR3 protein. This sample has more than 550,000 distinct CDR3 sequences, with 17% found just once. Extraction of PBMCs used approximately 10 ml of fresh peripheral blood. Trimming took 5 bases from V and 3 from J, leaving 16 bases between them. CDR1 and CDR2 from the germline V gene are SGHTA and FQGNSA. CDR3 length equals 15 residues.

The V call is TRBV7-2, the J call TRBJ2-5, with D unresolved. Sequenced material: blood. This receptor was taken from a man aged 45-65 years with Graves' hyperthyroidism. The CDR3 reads CASSRRWVGEETQYF. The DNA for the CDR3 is TGTGCCAGCAGCCGCCGTTGGGTAGGCGAAGAGACCCAGTACTTC.